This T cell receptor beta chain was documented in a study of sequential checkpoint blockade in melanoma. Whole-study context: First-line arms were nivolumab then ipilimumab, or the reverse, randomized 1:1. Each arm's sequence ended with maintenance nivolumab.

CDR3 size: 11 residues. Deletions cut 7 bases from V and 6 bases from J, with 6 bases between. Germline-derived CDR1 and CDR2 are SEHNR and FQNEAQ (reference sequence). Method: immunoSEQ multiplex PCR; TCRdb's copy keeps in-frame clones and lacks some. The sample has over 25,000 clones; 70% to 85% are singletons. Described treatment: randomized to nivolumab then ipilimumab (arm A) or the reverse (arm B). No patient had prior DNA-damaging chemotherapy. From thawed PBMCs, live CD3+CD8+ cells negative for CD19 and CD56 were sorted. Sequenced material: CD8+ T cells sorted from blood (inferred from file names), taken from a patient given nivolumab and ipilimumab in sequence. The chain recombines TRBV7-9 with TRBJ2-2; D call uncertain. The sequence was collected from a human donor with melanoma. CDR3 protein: CASTPAGELFF. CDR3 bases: TGTGCCAGCACCCCCGCCGGGGAGCTGTTTTTT.